The sequence of this T cell receptor beta chain was determined in a study of cytotoxic CD8 clonotypes in ibrutinib-treated CLL (dated by TCRdb to the early 2020s). The study in broad terms: The cohort was composed of about a dozen relapsed/refractory and around 15 treatment-naive patients; IGHV unmutated status was identified in fewer than 18 patients. Response samples were obtained after a median of around 11 months of treatment, with a range of roughly 6 to 36 months. Of the approximately 87 participants in the trial, about two dozen had longitudinal samples available. An average of 255,043 productive templates and 94,082 productive rearrangements was obtained per sample. Responses were partial in roughly 24 patients and complete in 2; after median approximately 66 months follow-up, around 15 stayed in remission and roughly twelve progressed. Every remission and progressive disease sample was obtained while ibrutinib was still being received by the patients. Cryopreserved peripheral blood mononuclear cells were collected before treatment, at response, and at either disease progression or sustained remission. What the work shows at the level of the full study, not this receptor alone: Clonality increased at ibrutinib response, stayed stable in sustained remission, and fell back toward baseline at progression. Public clonotypes were rare and either contracted or stayed stable during treatment, and the rise in clonality at ibrutinib response reflected the expansion of private clonotypes. Lymph node repertoires were not examined, and the timing of sampling was not matched between patients in sustained remission and those whose disease progressed. At baseline, clonality was higher than in age-matched healthy donors and showed a strong correlation with circulating CD8+ T-cell counts.

Each clonotype received, on average, 10x coverage in deep resolution sequencing performed on a MiSeq, where the target depth lay between 1 in 1 million and 1 in 200,000 T cells. The immunoSEQ hsTCRB Kit was used to generate the TCR beta libraries. The authors' analysis ran thus. Data were analyzed with ImmunoSEQ Data Assistant and ImmunoSEQ Analyzer, with V, D and J genes assigned per IMGT definitions. Clonality, which ranges from 0 to 1, was calculated by subtracting the normalized Shannon entropy of productive rearrangement frequencies from one. Public clonotype analysis was restricted to overrepresented clonotypes comprising at least 0.05% of each patient's repertoire. Repertoires from thirteen age-matched healthy donors in immuneACCESS were used as clonality controls. TCRdb carries this immuneACCESS record with in-frame sequences only. Its versions omit some clonotypes, under half of them owing to an unresolved V gene in the studies checked, with the rest unexplained. Clone size and V and J calls were adopted from that table, with D and trimming inferred from the DNA. This sample has approximately 150,000 clones in its table, and approximately 80% of those were observed once. The ten biggest clones cover 4.6% of the sample.

The time point label here, explained by the study, means: approximately 2 years on ibrutinib. For TCR beta library preparation, around 2 micrograms of genomic DNA were isolated from cryopreserved PBMCs. Longitudinal blood samples from CLL patients on ibrutinib monotherapy were analyzed using high-throughput TCR beta sequencing. The patients were enrolled in a single-center, open-label phase 2 trial of ibrutinib monotherapy. Note on this clone: Its antigen remains unidentified. No base quality information exists; no much larger clone differs at one position.

The TCR was taken from a human donor with chronic lymphocytic leukemia. The sequencing used PBMCs, collected after 24 months of ibrutinib treatment.

The CDR3 reads CASSQQLAGGQETQYF. The base sequence is TGTGCCAGCAGCCAACAACTAGCGGGAGGGCAAGAGACCCAGTACTTC. The sequence links TRBV7-2 to TRBJ2-5; 13 bases in the middle match TRBD2. The CDR3 goes from the cysteine to the phenylalanine over 16 residues. Just the 48-base CDR3 DNA is kept, in frame starting at base 1. The germline V gene yields SGHTA for CDR1 and FQGNSA for CDR2. Compared with germline, V lacks 5 bases and J lacks 2 bases; bases without a gene match: 5.